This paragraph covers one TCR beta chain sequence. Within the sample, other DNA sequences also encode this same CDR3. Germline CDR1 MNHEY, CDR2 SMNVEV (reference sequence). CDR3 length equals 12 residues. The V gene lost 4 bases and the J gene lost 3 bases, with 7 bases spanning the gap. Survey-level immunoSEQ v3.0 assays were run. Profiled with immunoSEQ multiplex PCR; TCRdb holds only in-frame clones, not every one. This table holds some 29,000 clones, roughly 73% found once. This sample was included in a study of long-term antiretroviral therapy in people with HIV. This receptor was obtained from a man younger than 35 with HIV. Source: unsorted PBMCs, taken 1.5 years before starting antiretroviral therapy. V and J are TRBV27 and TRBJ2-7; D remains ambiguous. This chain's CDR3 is CASSSSRYEQYF. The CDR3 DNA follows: TGTGCCAGCAGTTCCAGTCGCTACGAGCAGTACTTC.